This T cell receptor beta chain was profiled in a study of CD8+ T cells in alopecia areata. Once RNA had been extracted, it was reverse transcribed into cDNA to act as the sequencing template. The protocol was immunoSEQ multiplex PCR, while the TCRdb copy is restricted to in-frame clones and leaves out a portion. The sample shows approximately 190,000 clones, about 62% of them seen only once. Treatment: oral pan-JAK inhibitor, 5-10 mg twice daily. CDR1 is LNHNV, CDR2 YYDKDF, per germline (reference sequence). The trim removed 3 bases at V and 0 bases at J, leaving 8 bases unmatched. The CDR3 contains 17 residues.

The specimen comprised CD4+ T cells sorted from blood, sampled at week 24, from a patient treated with tofacitinib. J is TRBJ2-3 and V is TRBV15; 8 nucleotides line up with TRBD2. The receptor was isolated from a human donor with alopecia areata. CDR3 region: CATSSPTGRASTDTQYF. DNA of the CDR3: TGTGCCACCAGCAGTCCGACCGGGAGGGCTAGCACAGATACGCAGTATTTT. Full variable domain (remainder filled in from reference TRBV15 and TRBJ2-3): DAMVIQNPRYQVTQFGKPVTLSCSQTLNHNVMYWYQQKSSQAPKLLFHYYDKDFNNEADTPDNFQSRRPNTSFCFLDIRSPGLGDTAMYLCATSSPTGRASTDTQYFGPGTRLTVL.